These 3 T cell receptor beta chains share one sample of origin, sequenced in a study of blood T cell repertoires in COVID-19. The repertoire was sequenced with immunoSEQ multiplex PCR; TCRdb's copy has only in-frame clones and lacks some. The data contain about 410,000 clones, 86% of them singletons. The sequenced material came from peripheral blood. These receptor sequences come from a woman aged 25 to 39 with active or convalescent COVID-19.

V usage is TRBV7-6 and J usage is TRBJ2-3; 7 bases map to TRBD2. Germline V lookup: CDR1 SGHVS, CDR2 FNYEAQ. Losses at the gene ends were 6 bases for V and 1 base for J; bases not matched to a gene: 4. The CDR3 is 14 amino acids. The CDR3 is CASSSSGGTDTQYF. In DNA, the CDR3 is TGTGCCAGCAGTTCAAGCGGGGGCACAGATACGCAGTATTTT.

Written as DNA, the CDR3 is TGCAGTGCTAGTGGGGCTACAGGGGGCGCTTACGAGCAGTACTTC. As protein: CSASGATGGAYEQYF. The J gene is TRBJ2-7, the V gene TRBV20-1, with 9 positions matching TRBD1. CDR3 size: 15 residues. The V and J ends lost 3 bases and 4 bases, in that order; junction bases with no gene match: 10. The germline V gene encodes CDR1 DFQATT and CDR2 SNEGSKA (reference sequence).

The chain is built from TRBV15 and TRBJ2-5; no reliable D call. The ends were cut back, 2 bases at V and 2 bases at J, with 3 bases in the middle. The CDR3 is 12 residues long. Per the germline V gene, CDR1 is LNHNV and CDR2 is YYDKDF (reference sequence). The CDR3 sequence is CATSRSQETQYF. For the CDR3, the DNA is TGTGCCACCAGCAGATCACAAGAGACCCAGTACTTC.